These 30 T cell receptor beta chains were all obtained from the same sample, sequenced in a study of breast tumors, draining lymph nodes, adjacent tissues. MiXCR, applied by TCRdb to the multiplex PCR reads, yields one record per CDR3 protein. The table shows 150,000 to 200,000 distinct CDR3 sequences, with approximately 33% occurring only once. Breast cancer patients provided tissue from their axillary draining lymph nodes. Sequenced input: axillary lymph node tissue. These receptors were obtained from a female donor with breast cancer. Some clones in this sample may be carry-over from other donors' samples.

This clonotype was found many times. The J gene is TRBJ2-5, the V gene TRBV2; 8 bases line up with TRBD1. This CDR3 spans 14 amino acids. From germline, CDR1 is SNHLY and CDR2 FYNNEI. V was pared by 7 bases and J by 5 bases, with 9 bases of the junction left unmatched. In DNA, the CDR3 is TGTGCCAGCACGTTTCAGGGGGCGCGTGAGACCCAGTACTTC. Its protein product is CASTFQGARETQYF.

For this clonotype: The final CDR3 position lacks the conserved phenylalanine or tryptophan, pointing to a likely read error. V gene TRBV7-6 combines with J gene TRBJ2-5; 11 bases match TRBD1. The V gene end was trimmed by 5 bases and the J gene end by 5 bases; junction bases not matched to a gene: 7. Looked up from germline, CDR1 is SGHVS and CDR2 is FNYEAQ. This CDR3 is 15 amino acids long. The CDR3 region has the DNA TGTGCCAGCAGCAACAACCGGGACAGGGGGGAGACCCAGTACCTC. Residues: CASSNNRDRGETQYL.

Notes on this clonotype: A read error may explain this, as a much larger clone is one base away. The CDR3: CASKPLQEQGRGYTF. The CDR3 DNA is TGTGCCAGCAAACCTCTCCAGGAACAGGGGAGAGGCTACACCTTC. This chain uses TRBV12-3 or TRBV12-4 with TRBJ1-2; TRBD1 aligns across 7 bases. The length of the CDR3 is 15 residues. Trimming at V came to 7 bases and at J to 8 bases, leaving 16 bases not matched to a gene.

This clonotype has at least ten counts. This chain links TRBV2 with TRBJ1-4; tentative D call: TRBD1 (6 bases). CDR1 and CDR2 (germline): SNHLY, FYNNEI. Trimming stripped 6 bases from V and 3 bases from J, with 8 bases between. CDR3 size: 13 residues. CDR3 coding DNA: TGTGCCAGCAGGAGGGGGGCTAATGAAAAACTGTTTTTT. Amino acids: CASRRGANEKLFF.

This clonotype turned up a few times. With a much larger clone just one base away, this may be a read error. The V gene is TRBV19, the J gene TRBJ2-7, with TRBD2 matching over 8 bases. This CDR3 has 19 amino acids. From germline, CDR1 is LNHDA and CDR2 SQIVND (reference sequence). CDR3 sequence: CASSGDPDSGTTHVYGQYF. The CDR3 bases are TGTGCCAGTAGTGGAGACCCAGATAGCGGGACGACCCATGTATACGGGCAGTACTTC.

The chain joins TRBV12-3 or TRBV12-4 to TRBJ1-2; a possible D gene is TRBD1 (5 bases). CDR3 size: 16 residues. Trimming cost V 3 bases and J 4 bases, with 18 bases left between them. The CDR3 spells CASSFAPREGRYGYTF. CDR3 nucleotide sequence: TGTGCCAGCAGTTTCGCGCCCAGGGAAGGACGCTATGGCTACACCTTC.

This clonotype was counted at least ten times. The chain is built from TRBV7-2 and TRBJ2-2, with D possibly matching TRBD1 (6 bases). CDR1 and CDR2 (germline): SGHTA, FQGNSA. The CDR3 has 13 amino acids. Trimming pared 4 bases from V and 5 bases from J, leaving 8 bases between. The CDR3: CASSSGQTGELFF. CDR3 DNA: TGTGCCAGCAGCTCAGGACAGACCGGGGAGCTGTTTTTT. The full variable domain, in which reference TRBV7-2 and TRBJ2-2 provide the parts outside the CDR3, is GAGVSQSPSNKVTEKGKDVELRCDPISGHTALYWYRQSLGQGLEFLIYFQGNSAPDKSGLPSDRFSAERTGGSVSTLTIQRTQQEDSAVYLCASSSGQTGELFFGEGSRLTVL.

This clonotype was recorded many times. The chain joins TRBV6-5 to TRBJ1-4, with TRBD1 matching 8 bases. Trimming cost V 0 bases and J 8 bases; bases outside gene matches: 8. This CDR3 is 16 amino acids long. Germline-derived CDR1 and CDR2 are MNHEY and SVGAGI. The CDR3, as DNA: TGTGCCAGCAGTTACTCCCTCGGACAGGGTTGGGAAAAACTGTTTTTT. It is translated as CASSYSLGQGWEKLFF.

This clonotype has only a few counts. A much larger clone differs from this one at a single base, so this may be a read error. The rearrangement uses TRBV7-9 and TRBJ1-2, with a weak D call TRBD1 (6 bases). Germline V CDR1 and CDR2: SEHNR, FQNEAQ (reference sequence). The CDR3 runs 13 residues. In DNA, the CDR3 is TGTGCCGGCAGCTTAGGCAGGGGTAAAGGCTACACCTTC. The encoded protein is CAGSLGRGKGYTF. The full variable domain, rest sourced from reference TRBV7-9 and TRBJ1-2, is DTGVSQNPRHKITKRGQNVTFRCDPISEHNRLYWYRQTLGQGPEFLTYFQNEAQLEKSRLLSDRFSAERPKGSFSTLEIQRTEQGDSAMYLCAGSLGRGKGYTFGSGTRLTVV.

This clonotype was seen many times. This chain links TRBV19 with TRBJ2-1; 8 nucleotides align to TRBD2. The germline V gene has CDR1 LNHDA and CDR2 SQIVND (reference sequence). CDR3 length: 18 amino acids. Trimming removed 5 bases from V and 2 bases from J; junction bases left unmatched: 14. Written as DNA, the CDR3 is TGTGCCAGTAGTCCTCGCCTTGGCGGGAGGAGCACCTACAATGAGCAGTTCTTC. Translating gives CASSPRLGGRSTYNEQFF.

As to this clonotype: This sequence may be a read error, since a much larger clone differs from it by one base. Given the absence of the conserved phenylalanine or tryptophan at the CDR3 end, a read error is likely. This chain connects TRBV5-6 to TRBJ2-3, with TRBD2 matching over 9 bases. The CDR3 covers 18 residues. The J segment lost 0 bases and the V segment lost 1 base, leaving 9 bases of the junction unmatched. CDR1 is SGHDT and CDR2 is YYEEEE in the germline V gene. The CDR3 spells CASSLRTTSGTSTDTQYL. The DNA of the CDR3 is TGTGCCAGCAGCTTGAGAACGACTAGCGGAACTAGCACAGATACGCAGTATCTT.

This clonotype was found many times. The chain combines TRBV2 with TRBJ2-5; D is perhaps TRBD1 (6 bases). V gave up 7 bases and J gave up 7 bases, with 13 bases separating them. Germline CDR1 reads SNHLY; CDR2 reads FYNNEI. This CDR3 has 12 amino acids. CDR3 bases: TGTGCCAGCACAGGGGTGCTGGGGACCCAGTACTTC. This sequence encodes CASTGVLGTQYF.

This clonotype was counted at least ten times. One end of the junction is discordant with germline, which a read error may explain. The chain is built from TRBV25-1 and TRBJ1-2, with D possibly being TRBD1 (6 bases). Germline-derived CDR1 and CDR2 are MGHDK and SYGVNS. This CDR3 has 13 residues. CDR3 loop: CASSEAGDYGYTF. The CDR3 region has the DNA TGTGCCAGCAGTGAGGCAGGGGACTACGGCTACACCTTC.

This clonotype was counted ten times or more. V and J are TRBV29-1 and TRBJ2-3; possible D gene TRBD2, 5 bases. Trimming stripped 4 bases from V and 2 bases from J, with 7 bases between. Germline V CDR1 and CDR2: SQVTM, ANQGSEA. The CDR3 totals 12 residues. Written as DNA, the CDR3 is TGCAGCGTTGGGACTGTCACAGATACGCAGTATTTT. Translated: CSVGTVTDTQYF.

This clonotype was seen a few times. The V gene is TRBV28, the J gene TRBJ2-7; D is perhaps TRBD2 (6 bases). The germline V and J ends were trimmed by 3 bases and 3 bases, with 12 bases remaining between them. Germline loops: CDR1 MDHEN, CDR2 SYDVKM. This CDR3 is 14 amino acids long. The CDR3 reads CASSFPGSGYEQYF. The DNA for the CDR3 is TGTGCCAGCAGTTTCCCAGGTAGCGGCTACGAGCAGTACTTC.

V and J are TRBV3-1 and TRBJ1-4; 9 nucleotides line up with TRBD1. The V gene's germline CDR1 is LGHDT and CDR2 YNNKEL (reference sequence). CDR3 length: 17 amino acids. V lost 1 base and J lost 3; bases outside the gene matches: 6. The CDR3 coding sequence is TGTGCCAGCAGCCAAGGTTTACAGGGGGCGGCTAATGAAAAACTGTTTTTT. Translated: CASSQGLQGAANEKLFF.

This clonotype was seen a handful of times. The chain has TRBV6-2 or TRBV6-3 and TRBJ2-3; D remains ambiguous. Per the germline V gene, CDR1 is MNHEY and CDR2 is SVGEGT. The ends were cut back, 5 bases at V and 2 bases at J, with 8 bases in the middle. The CDR3 sequence is 13 residues long. The DNA of the CDR3 is TGTGCCAGCAGTGGTTACCCCACAGATACGCAGTATTTT. Translated: CASSGYPTDTQYF.

This clonotype has at least ten counts. This may be a read error: a much more frequent sequence differs by one nucleotide. Lacking the conserved final phenylalanine or tryptophan, this CDR3 likely reflects a read error. V is TRBV2 and J is TRBJ1-6; TRBD1 might be the D (5 bases). CDR1 is SNHLY and CDR2 is FYNNEI in the germline V gene. There are 17 residues in the CDR3. V shed 7 bases and J shed 0 bases, with 16 bases lying between them. The CDR3 region has the DNA TGTGCCAGCACCCGGGACGGTCAGAGCTCCTATAATTCACCCCTCCACCTT. Amino acid sequence: CASTRDGQSSYNSPLHL.

This clonotype was counted ten times or more. The chain couples TRBV4-1 to TRBJ2-3; a weak D match, TRBD2 (7 bases). Deletions cut 1 base from V and 8 bases from J, with 10 bases between. From germline, CDR1 is MGHRA and CDR2 YSYEKL. This CDR3 is 13 amino acids long. The CDR3 nucleotides are TGCGCCAGCAGCCAAGGGGAGGGGGGTACGCAGTATTTT. Translating gives CASSQGEGGTQYF.

This clonotype was seen repeatedly, ten times or more. The V gene is TRBV18, the J gene TRBJ1-5; D unresolved. Per the germline V gene, CDR1 is KGHSH and CDR2 is LQKENI. This CDR3 has 14 amino acids. Trimming stripped 4 bases from V and 6 bases from J, with 13 bases between. The CDR3 loop reads CASSLEGRSQPQHF. Written as DNA, the CDR3 is TGTGCCAGCTCACTGGAGGGAAGGAGTCAGCCCCAGCATTTT.

As regards this clonotype: A single base separates this from a much larger clone, so it may be a read error. The chain recombines TRBV5-4 with TRBJ2-2; D unclear. Germline assignment: CDR1 SGHNT and CDR2 YYREEE (reference sequence). V lost 5 bases, J lost 0 bases, and 14 bases lay in between. The CDR3 is 16 amino acids. The DNA of the CDR3 is TGTGCCAGCAGAAAAGGACCAGACGCGAACACCGGGGAGCTGTTTTTT. Translation gives CASRKGPDANTGELFF.

There are many counts of this clonotype. CDR3 residues: CASSEVSQGPRGNQPQHF. The CDR3 region has the DNA TGTGCCAGCAGTGAAGTGTCACAGGGGCCCCGGGGCAATCAGCCCCAGCATTTT. The chain combines TRBV6-1 with TRBJ1-5; TRBD1 agrees at 7 bases. V dropped 1 base and J dropped 2; count of bases not matched to a gene: 11. CDR3 length equals 18 residues. Germline V gene data show CDR1 as MNHNS and CDR2 as SASEGT.

This clonotype showed up many times. The CDR3 nucleotides read TGTGCCACCAGTCGGAAAGGGGGGGCGGACCAAGAGACCCAGTACTTC. It codes for CATSRKGGADQETQYF. The chain combines TRBV15 with TRBJ2-5, with a weak D call TRBD2 (7 bases). CDR1 is LNHNV, CDR2 YYDKDF, per germline (reference sequence). With 6 bases removed from V and 0 bases from J, the gap between germline ends came to 17 bases. The CDR3 extends over 16 amino acids.

This chain uses TRBV12-3 or TRBV12-4 with TRBJ1-5; D ambiguous. Trimming removed 3 bases from V and 11 bases from J, with 8 bases in between. This CDR3 contains 11 residues. CDR3 protein: CASSFRETQHF. For the CDR3, the DNA is TGTGCCAGCAGTTTTCGAGAGACCCAGCATTTT.

This clonotype was recorded many times. This chain joins TRBV9 and TRBJ1-2; D possibly corresponds to TRBD1 (5 bases). Germline V gene data show CDR1 as SGDLS and CDR2 as YYNGEE. V was cut by 3 bases and J by 4 bases, with 16 bases left in between. This CDR3 comprises 15 residues. The CDR3: CASSAGHTLLYGYTF. In DNA, the CDR3 is TGTGCCAGCAGCGCAGGACACACGTTGCTCTATGGCTACACCTTC.

The chain has TRBV6-2 or TRBV6-3 and TRBJ2-1, with no clear D. The germline V gene encodes CDR1 MNHEY and CDR2 SVGEGT. The ends were cut back, 5 bases at V and 0 bases at J, with 11 bases in the middle. This CDR3 comprises 15 residues. DNA of the CDR3: TGTGCCAGCAGTCACCCTGGGGTCTCCTACAATGAGCAGTTCTTC. The encoded protein is CASSHPGVSYNEQFF.

The chain recombines TRBV5-1 with TRBJ1-1; D is unresolved. Deletions cut 4 bases from V and 1 base from J, with 8 bases between. This CDR3 is 13 amino acids long. Per germline, CDR1 SGHRS and CDR2 YFSETQ. This chain's CDR3 is CASSTVPNTEAFF. For the CDR3, the DNA is TGCGCCAGCAGCACAGTACCGAACACTGAAGCTTTCTTT.

This chain joins TRBV6-6 and TRBJ1-2; the D gene is possibly TRBD1 (5 bases). This CDR3 region has 14 residues. Germline assignment: CDR1 MNHNY and CDR2 SVGAGI (reference sequence). V lost 6 bases and J lost 6, with 17 bases in between. CDR3 coding DNA: TGTGCCAGCAGGGGGACTAGCGGGATGAATGGCTACACCTTC. It codes for CASRGTSGMNGYTF.

This clonotype has just one count. One junction end disagrees with the germline gene, perhaps due to a read error. V is TRBV19 and J is TRBJ1-4, with a possible D match to TRBD1 (5 bases). This CDR3 is 15 amino acids long. From germline, CDR1 is LNHDA and CDR2 SQIVND (reference sequence). The CDR3 DNA is TGTGCCAGTATCTCACATGGGACGCACGGTGAAAAACTGCTTTTT. This sequence encodes CASISHGTHGEKLLF.

This clonotype was detected ten times or more. The genes are TRBV7-8 and TRBJ2-3, with 8 positions matching TRBD2. Germline CDR1 reads SGHVS; CDR2 reads FQNEAQ. After removal of 0 bases from V and 3 bases from J, the junction contained 8 bases not matched to a gene. The CDR3 extends over 17 amino acids. This CDR3 reads CASSLAYLIAGTDTQYF. The CDR3 region has the DNA TGTGCCAGCAGCTTAGCTTATTTGATAGCGGGGACAGATACGCAGTATTTT. Looking up the rest from reference TRBV7-8 and TRBJ2-3 gives the full variable domain: GAGVSQSPRYKVAKRGQDVALRCDPISGHVSLFWYQQALGQGPEFLTYFQNEAQLDKSGLPSDRFFAERPEGSVSTLKIQRTQQEDSAVYLCASSLAYLIAGTDTQYFGPGTRLTVL.